The entry below gives a single TCR beta chain sequence along with its context. Its specificity is unknown. The data belong to a study of lymphopenia after photon versus proton radiotherapy. Study-level findings and limits: Post-nadir diversity loss with photons came from oligoclonal expansion, particularly CD8+ Temra cells.

Some clones are missing from TCRdb's copy, which holds only in-frame ones; the method was immunoSEQ multiplex PCR. Among about 8,000 clones listed, about 88% were seen once. V was clipped by 2 bases and J by 5 bases, with 18 bases between them. Germline V gives CDR1 GTSNPN, CDR2 SVGIG (reference sequence). The CDR3 covers 15 residues. This chain uses TRBV30 with TRBJ2-5; TRBD1 is a possible D gene (6 bases). Material: peripheral blood, obtained from a patient treated with photon-based radiotherapy. The receptor comes from an older woman with pancreatic cancer. In nucleotides, the CDR3 is TGTGCCTGGAGTACCCGAACAGGGATTTTGGAGACCCAGTACTTC. Amino acid sequence: CAWSTRTGILETQYF.